The entry below describes one TCR beta chain. Its matching antigen is unknown. The source of the sample is a study of beta chain features in type 1 diabetes. Regarding the study as a whole: For Type 1 diabetes patients, all four CD4+ subsets carried TCRB CDR3s that were moderately but significantly shorter. VDJ junctions from patients with type 1 diabetes contained fewer insertions and more deletions. Any HLA type influence on TCRB rearrangement was left unresolved here.

Trimming cost V 2 bases and J 11 bases, with 8 bases left between them. Germline V lookup: CDR1 SGDLS, CDR2 YYNGEE. This CDR3 has 11 amino acids. Every isolated RNA sample was fully reverse transcribed, so sequencing captured expressed TCRB transcripts. TCRdb's table, derived via immunoSEQ multiplex PCR, lists solely in-frame clones and lacks some. The table includes about 250,000 clones, 9.5% to 13% detected once. Sorting with CD45RO/CCR7/CD25/CD127/CD95/CD27 yielded naive, central memory, regulatory and stem-like memory CD4+ cells. The material sequenced was naive CD4+ T cells from blood. This clonotype was obtained from a man aged 25-45 years with type 1 diabetes. The rearrangement links TRBV9 to TRBJ2-1; a possible D gene is TRBD2 (6 bases). The CDR3: CASSVGGKQFF. The CDR3 DNA is TGTGCCAGCAGCGTGGGGGGAAAGCAGTTCTTC.